The rows below give T cell receptor beta chains drawn from one sample of a study of OX40 agonist ivuxolimab in advanced cancers. Sequencing used immunoSEQ multiplex PCR; TCRdb keeps in-frame clones, though not all of them. This sample carries about 78,000 clones, around nine tenths of them seen once, and the ten largest clones take around 0.23%. The material was CD4+ or CD8+ T cells sorted from blood, obtained in a trial of the OX40 agonist ivuxolimab. Receptors were obtained from an adult with an advanced solid tumor such as melanoma, head and neck, liver or kidney cancer. Both conserved end residues are part of each CDR3. A D gene is named only where the DNA matches it firmly. A clone size is listed for some rows: how often the clone was seen (once, few, many), or a class if it is expanded.

size: NA; J: TRBJ1-6; V: TRBV21-1; D: NA; CDR3: CASSTAQTALSSYNSPLHF; DNA: TGTGCCAGCAGCACAGCACAGACAGCCTTGAGCTCCTATAATTCACCCCTCCACTTT
size: NA; J: TRBJ2-7; V: TRBV20-1; D: NA; CDR3: CSASLQYEQYF; DNA: TGCAGTGCTAGTCTCCAATACGAGCAGTACTTC
size: NA; J: TRBJ2-7; V: TRBV5-8; D: TRBD2; CDR3: CASSLSGVLAGSSEQYF; DNA: TGTGCCAGCAGCTTGAGCGGGGTATTAGCGGGGTCTAGCGAGCAGTACTTC
size: once; J: TRBJ2-7; V: TRBV6-1; D: NA; CDR3: CASRDYRSSRGEQYF; DNA: TGTGCCAGCAGGGACTACAGGTCCTCCCGGGGCGAGCAGTACTTC
size: NA; J: TRBJ1-1; V: TRBV12-5; D: TRBD1; CDR3: CASGFGQGGMNTEAFF; DNA: TGTGCTAGTGGTTTCGGACAGGGGGGAATGAACACTGAAGCTTTCTTT
size: NA; J: TRBJ1-2; V: TRBV5-3; D: TRBD1; CDR3: CASSPRDSYGYTF; DNA: TGTGCCAGCAGCCCCCGGGACAGCTATGGCTACACCTTC
size: NA; J: TRBJ2-7; V: TRBV5-1; D: NA; CDR3: CASSLGYEQYF; DNA: TGCGCCAGCAGCTTGGGTTACGAGCAGTACTTC
size: NA; J: TRBJ1-6; V: TRBV4-1; D: TRBD1; CDR3: CASSQEVDRGASPLHF; DNA: TGCGCCAGCAGCCAAGAAGTAGACAGGGGCGCTTCACCCCTCCACTTT
size: NA; J: TRBJ2-1; V: TRBV11-2; D: NA; CDR3: CASSLMGVYNEQFF; DNA: TGTGCCAGCAGCCTAATGGGGGTTTACAATGAGCAGTTCTTC
size: NA; J: TRBJ2-7; V: TRBV19; D: TRBD1; CDR3: CASSATGGSSYEQYF; DNA: TGTGCCAGTAGTGCAACAGGGGGGAGCTCCTACGAGCAGTACTTC
size: NA; J: TRBJ2-7; V: TRBV19; D: NA; CDR3: CASTPVRDNPYEQYF; DNA: TGTGCCAGTACCCCAGTTCGGGACAATCCCTACGAGCAGTACTTC
size: NA; J: TRBJ2-1; V: TRBV7-8; D: TRBD2; CDR3: CASSLGGLAESSYNEQFF; DNA: TGTGCCAGCAGCTTAGGCGGACTAGCGGAGAGCTCCTACAATGAGCAGTTCTTC
size: NA; J: TRBJ2-2; V: TRBV18; D: NA; CDR3: CASSPGPAMNTGELFF; DNA: TGTGCCAGCTCACCAGGTCCGGCAATGAACACCGGGGAGCTGTTTTTT
size: NA; J: TRBJ2-3; V: TRBV4-2; D: NA; CDR3: CASSQAGDTDTQYF; DNA: TGTGCCAGCAGCCAAGCGGGGGACACAGATACGCAGTATTTT
size: NA; J: TRBJ2-1; V: TRBV4-2; D: TRBD2; CDR3: CASSSLPSGGLTYNEQFF; DNA: TGTGCCAGCAGCTCGTTGCCGAGCGGGGGGCTTACCTACAATGAGCAGTTCTTC
size: NA; J: TRBJ2-3; V: TRBV29-1; D: TRBD1; CDR3: CSVVKSGTGGVDTQYF; DNA: TGCAGCGTAGTGAAATCCGGGACAGGGGGTGTAGATACGCAGTATTTT
size: NA; J: TRBJ2-3; V: TRBV5-1; D: NA; CDR3: CASSLAGGAATDTQYF; DNA: TGCGCCAGCAGCTTGGCCGGTGGCGCCGCGACAGATACGCAGTATTTT
size: NA; J: TRBJ2-3; V: TRBV4-2; D: NA; CDR3: CASSHTERDTQYF; DNA: TGTGCCAGCAGCCATACGGAGAGGGATACGCAGTATTTT
size: NA; J: TRBJ2-7; V: TRBV4-2; D: NA; CDR3: CASSQDRSSYEQYF; DNA: TGTGCCAGCAGCCAAGATAGAAGCTCCTACGAGCAGTACTTC
size: NA; J: TRBJ2-1; V: TRBV10-2; D: TRBD2; CDR3: CASRLAGPNEQFF; DNA: TGCGCCAGCAGACTAGCGGGACCGAATGAGCAGTTCTTC
size: NA; J: TRBJ1-5; V: TRBV6-5; D: NA; CDR3: CASSYSAGVNQPQHF; DNA: TGTGCCAGCAGTTACTCTGCGGGGGTCAATCAGCCCCAGCATTTT
size: NA; J: TRBJ1-1; V: TRBV9; D: NA; CDR3: CASTVGVENTEAFF; DNA: TGTGCCAGCACCGTAGGGGTCGAGAACACTGAAGCTTTCTTT
size: NA; J: TRBJ1-1; V: TRBV6-1; D: NA; CDR3: CASTFGRTEAFF; DNA: TGTGCCAGCACTTTCGGGAGGACTGAAGCTTTCTTT
size: NA; J: TRBJ2-1; V: TRBV9; D: TRBD2; CDR3: CASSVGEGEQFF; DNA: TGTGCCAGCAGCGTGGGGGAGGGTGAGCAGTTCTTC
size: NA; J: TRBJ2-1; V: TRBV9; D: TRBD2; CDR3: CASSRMASGTYNEQFF; DNA: TGTGCCAGCAGCCGCATGGCTAGCGGAACCTACAATGAGCAGTTCTTC
size: NA; J: TRBJ2-3; V: TRBV4-1; D: NA; CDR3: CASSRSPSADTQYF; DNA: TGCGCCAGCAGCCGCAGTCCCTCCGCAGATACGCAGTATTTT
size: NA; J: TRBJ1-1; V: TRBV18; D: NA; CDR3: CASSPPVRVEKEAFF; DNA: TGTGCCAGCTCACCACCGGTTCGAGTGGAGAAAGAAGCTTTCTTT
size: few; J: TRBJ2-7; V: TRBV9; D: NA; CDR3: CASSVLGGSYEQYF; DNA: TGTGCCAGCAGCGTCCTAGGGGGGTCCTACGAGCAGTACTTC
size: once; J: TRBJ1-1; V: TRBV5-1; D: TRBD1; CDR3: CASSSDRDLMNTEAFF; DNA: TGCGCCAGCAGCTCCGACAGGGACCTTATGAACACTGAAGCTTTCTTT
size: NA; J: TRBJ2-3; V: TRBV6-5; D: TRBD1; CDR3: CASSPDRDTDTQYF; DNA: TGTGCCAGCAGTCCTGACAGGGACACAGATACGCAGTATTTT
size: NA; J: TRBJ2-5; V: TRBV5-1; D: NA; CDR3: CASSLGVGGNQETQYF; DNA: TGCGCCAGCAGCTTGGGAGTTGGCGGGAACCAAGAGACCCAGTACTTC